The clone carrying this TCR beta chain was seen a few times. A single record per CDR3 protein comes from TCRdb applying MiXCR to the 5' RACE reads. The profile covers 250,000 to 350,000 distinct CDR3 sequences, with 8.5% to 10% appearing a single time and approximately 3.3% taken by the ten largest. The source of the sample is a study of T cells after yellow fever vaccination. The receptor was derived from a man aged 18-30 years who received the YFV17D yellow fever vaccine. The sequencing here drew on CD4+ T cells sorted from PBMCs, taken 5 days after the yellow fever booster vaccination.

The CDR3 region is CATSRDKGTKETQYF. As DNA, the CDR3 is TGTGCCACCAGCAGAGATAAAGGGACTAAAGAGACCCAGTACTTC. The V and J genes are TRBV15 and TRBJ2-5; 7 bases agree with TRBD2. CDR1 and CDR2 (germline): LNHNV, YYDKDF (reference sequence). V shed 0 bases and J 3 bases; nucleotides not matched to a gene: 4. The CDR3 runs 15 residues.